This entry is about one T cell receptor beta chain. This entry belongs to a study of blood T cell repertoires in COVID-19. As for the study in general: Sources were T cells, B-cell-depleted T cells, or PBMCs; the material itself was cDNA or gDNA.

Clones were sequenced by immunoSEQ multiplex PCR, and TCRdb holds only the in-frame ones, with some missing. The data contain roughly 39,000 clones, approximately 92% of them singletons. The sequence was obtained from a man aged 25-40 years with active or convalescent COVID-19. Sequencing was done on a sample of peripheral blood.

CDR3 amino acids: CASSLEAQETLAKNIQYF. The CDR3 nucleotides read TGTGCCAGCAGCTTAGAAGCACAGGAGACTCTAGCCAAAAACATTCAGTACTTC. The chain is built from TRBV11-2 and TRBJ2-4; possible D gene TRBD1, 5 bases. CDR3 size: 18 residues. Deletions cut 0 bases from V and 0 bases from J, with 15 bases between. CDR1 and CDR2 from the germline V gene are SGHAT and FQNNGV.